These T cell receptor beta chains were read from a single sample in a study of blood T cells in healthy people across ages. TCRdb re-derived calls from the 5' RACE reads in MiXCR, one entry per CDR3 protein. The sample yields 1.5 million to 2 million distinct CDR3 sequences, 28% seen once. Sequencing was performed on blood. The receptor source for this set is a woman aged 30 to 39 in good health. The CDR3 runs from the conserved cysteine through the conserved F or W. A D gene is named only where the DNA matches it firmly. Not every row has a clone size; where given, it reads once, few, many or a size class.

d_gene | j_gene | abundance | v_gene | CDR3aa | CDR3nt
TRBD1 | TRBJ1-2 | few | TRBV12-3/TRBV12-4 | CASDGPGTDYGYTF | TGTGCCAGCGATGGGCCCGGGACAGACTATGGCTACACCTTC
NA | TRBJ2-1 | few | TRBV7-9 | CASSSWLSEQFF | TGTGCCAGCAGCTCCTGGTTGAGTGAGCAGTTCTTC
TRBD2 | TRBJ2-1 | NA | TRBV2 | CASSVLEGGTRWGSEQFF | TGTGCCAGCAGTGTCTTAGAGGGCGGGACTAGATGGGGGAGTGAGCAGTTCTTC
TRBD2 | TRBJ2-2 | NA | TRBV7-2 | CASSFTSGGAGAGELFF | TGTGCCAGCAGCTTCACTAGCGGGGGGGCTGGAGCCGGGGAGCTGTTTTTT
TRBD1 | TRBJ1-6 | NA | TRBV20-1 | CSARGTDPYNSPPHF | TGCAGTGCTAGGGGGACAGACCCGTATAATTCACCCCCCCACTTT
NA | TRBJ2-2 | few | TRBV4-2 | CASSQANRAQNTGELFF | TGTGCCAGCAGCCAAGCAAACAGGGCACAGAACACCGGGGAGCTGTTTTTT
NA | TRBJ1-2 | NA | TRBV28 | CASSLGRGSYTF | TGTGCCAGCAGTTTGGGCAGGGGTAGCTACACCTTC
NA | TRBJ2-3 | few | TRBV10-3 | CAISDKTRGSRDTQYF | TGTGCCATCAGTGATAAAACTAGAGGGTCAAGGGATACGCAGTATTTT
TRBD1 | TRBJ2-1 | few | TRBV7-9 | CASSPGRDRWRGEQFF | TGTGCCAGCAGCCCAGGGCGGGACAGGTGGCGCGGTGAGCAGTTCTTC
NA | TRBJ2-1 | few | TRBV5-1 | CASSKWRENEQFF | TGCGCCAGCAGTAAGTGGAGGGAAAATGAGCAGTTCTTC
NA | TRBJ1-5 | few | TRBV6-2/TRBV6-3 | CASSLPFGVNQPQHF | TGTGCCAGCAGTTTACCTTTCGGGGTCAATCAGCCCCAGCATTTT
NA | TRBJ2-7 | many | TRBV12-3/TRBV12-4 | CASSLDTDIGRYEQYF | TGTGCCAGCAGTTTAGACACAGACATAGGAAGGTACGAGCAGTACTTC
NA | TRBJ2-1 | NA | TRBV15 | CATSRDFRGDEQFF | TGTGCCACCAGCAGAGATTTTAGAGGGGATGAGCAGTTCTTC
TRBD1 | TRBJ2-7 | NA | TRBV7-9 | CASRPSLGRTGDLYEQYF | TGTGCCAGCAGACCCTCGCTGGGTAGGACAGGGGATCTCTACGAGCAGTACTTC
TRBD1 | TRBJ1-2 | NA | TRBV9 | CASSEGGTIGPGYTF | TGTGCCAGCAGCGAAGGGGGCACGATCGGCCCTGGCTACACCTTC
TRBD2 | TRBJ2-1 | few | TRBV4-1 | CANSQVPGGTYNEQFF | TGCGCCAACAGCCAAGTTCCGGGAGGGACCTACAATGAGCAGTTCTTC
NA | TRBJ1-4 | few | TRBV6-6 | CASSSDGASEKLFF | TGTGCCAGCAGTTCCGACGGGGCCTCGGAAAAACTGTTTTTT
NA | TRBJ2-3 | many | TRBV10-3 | CAISGIGTDTQYF | TGTGCCATCAGTGGAATCGGCACAGATACGCAGTATTTT
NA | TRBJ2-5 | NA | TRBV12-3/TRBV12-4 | CASREGSDTQYF | TGTGCCAGCAGAGAGGGATCAGATACCCAGTACTTC
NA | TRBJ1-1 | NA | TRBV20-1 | CSAPPRNRNTEAFF | TGCAGTGCCCCGCCCCGTAACAGGAACACTGAAGCTTTCTTT
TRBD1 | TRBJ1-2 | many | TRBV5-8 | CASTIQLTGGANYGYTF | TGTGCCAGCACCATCCAACTTACAGGGGGGGCTAACTATGGCTACACCTTC
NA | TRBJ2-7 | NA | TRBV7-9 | CASSSLGAGVEQYF | TGTGCCAGCAGCTCCTTGGGGGCGGGAGTCGAGCAGTACTTC
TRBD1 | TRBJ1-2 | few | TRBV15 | CATSRPTAIKGQVYRGYTF | TGTGCCACCAGCAGACCCACCGCCATAAAGGGACAGGTCTATCGCGGCTACACCTTC
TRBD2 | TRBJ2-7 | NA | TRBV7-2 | CASSFHLAGEAYEQYF | TGTGCCAGCAGCTTCCATTTGGCGGGAGAGGCCTACGAGCAGTACTTC
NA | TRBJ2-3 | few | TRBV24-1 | CATSDFSGGGTDTQYF | TGTGCCACCAGTGATTTTTCGGGGGGCGGCACAGATACGCAGTATTTT
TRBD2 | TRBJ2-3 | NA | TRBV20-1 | CSARHITAGGPIDTQYF | TGCAGTGCTAGACATATTACAGCGGGAGGGCCCATAGATACGCAGTATTTT
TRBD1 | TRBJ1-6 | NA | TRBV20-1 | CSVIKPGQHNSPLHF | TGCAGTGTTATCAAGCCGGGACAGCATAATTCACCCCTCCACTTT
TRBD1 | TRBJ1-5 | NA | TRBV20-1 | CSARDPARAGGQPQHF | TGCAGTGCTAGAGATCCCGCCAGGGCAGGGGGACAGCCCCAGCATTTT
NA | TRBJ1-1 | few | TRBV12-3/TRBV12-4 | CASSLDWQREMNTEAFF | TGTGCCAGCAGTTTAGATTGGCAGAGGGAGATGAACACTGAAGCTTTCTTT
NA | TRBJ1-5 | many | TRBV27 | CASSLRPGNQPQHF | TGTGCCAGCAGTTTGCGGCCGGGCAATCAGCCCCAGCATTTT
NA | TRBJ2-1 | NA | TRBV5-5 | CASSSQNTGGGWGEQFF | TGTGCCAGCAGCAGCCAGAACACAGGGGGGGGTTGGGGAGAGCAGTTCTTC
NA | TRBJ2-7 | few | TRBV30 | CAWSPSLVEGSYEQYF | TGTGCCTGGAGCCCATCCCTGGTGGAGGGCTCCTACGAGCAGTACTTC
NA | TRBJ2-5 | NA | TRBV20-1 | CSAPGQSQETQYF | TGCAGTGCTCCTGGACAGTCTCAAGAGACCCAGTACTTC
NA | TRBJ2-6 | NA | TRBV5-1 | CASKTDASGANVPTF | TGCGCCAGCAAGACGGACGCATCGGGGGCCAACGTCCCGACTTTC
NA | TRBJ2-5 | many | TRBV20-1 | CSARDNPGLGETQYF | TGCAGTGCTAGAGATAATCCCGGCTTGGGGGAGACCCAGTACTTC
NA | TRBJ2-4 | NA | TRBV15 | CATSQKNIQYF | TGTGCCACCAGTCAGAAAAACATTCAGTACTTC
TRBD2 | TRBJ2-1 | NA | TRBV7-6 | CASSLGVAGGPTEQFF | TGTGCCAGCAGCTTAGGGGTAGCGGGGGGGCCAACCGAGCAGTTCTTC
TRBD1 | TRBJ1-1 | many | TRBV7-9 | CASSATGDPEAFF | TGTGCCAGCAGCGCTACAGGGGACCCTGAAGCTTTCTTT
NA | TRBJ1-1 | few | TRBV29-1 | CSVVRLTEAFF | TGCAGCGTTGTGAGGCTCACTGAAGCTTTCTTT
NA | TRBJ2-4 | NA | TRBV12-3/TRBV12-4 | CASSFRRGTKNIQYF | TGTGCCAGCAGTTTTCGGCGGGGCACCAAAAACATTCAGTACTTC
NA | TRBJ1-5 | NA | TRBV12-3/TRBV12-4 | CASSFRPFLRGVDSNQPQHF | TGTGCCAGCAGTTTTAGGCCGTTTCTTCGGGGCGTGGATAGCAATCAGCCCCAGCATTTT
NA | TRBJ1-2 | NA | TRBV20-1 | CSAPQEEGGGDGYTF | TGCAGTGCTCCGCAAGAGGAGGGAGGAGGGGATGGCTACACCTTC
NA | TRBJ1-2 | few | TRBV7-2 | CASSLEWGSGYTF | TGTGCCAGCAGCTTAGAATGGGGGTCTGGCTACACCTTC
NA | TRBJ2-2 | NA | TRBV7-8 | CASSLYVGPGELFF | TGTGCCAGCAGCTTATATGTAGGTCCCGGGGAGCTGTTTTTT
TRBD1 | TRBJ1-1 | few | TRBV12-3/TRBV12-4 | CASSPTGGVTEAFF | TGTGCCAGCAGTCCTACAGGGGGGGTGACTGAAGCTTTCTTT
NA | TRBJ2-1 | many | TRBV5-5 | CASSPTGTHDYNEQFF | TGTGCCAGCAGCCCCACCGGGACCCATGACTACAATGAGCAGTTCTTC
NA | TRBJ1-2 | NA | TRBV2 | CASNTGTALSGYTF | TGTGCCAGCAATACCGGGACGGCCCTGAGTGGCTACACCTTC
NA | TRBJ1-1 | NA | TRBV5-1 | CASSLVARTRGNTEAFF | TGCGCCAGCAGCTTGGTTGCCAGGACTAGGGGTAACACTGAAGCTTTCTTT
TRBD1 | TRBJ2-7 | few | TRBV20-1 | CSANDRDRVGYEQYF | TGCAGTGCTAACGACCGCGACAGGGTCGGGTACGAGCAGTACTTC
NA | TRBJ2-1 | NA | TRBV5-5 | CASSLDWISDEQFF | TGTGCCAGCAGTCTGGACTGGATAAGCGATGAGCAGTTCTTC
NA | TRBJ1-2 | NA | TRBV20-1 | CSASHLGQANYGYTF | TGCAGTGCTAGTCATTTAGGTCAGGCGAACTATGGCTACACCTTC
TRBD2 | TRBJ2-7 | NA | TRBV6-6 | CTSGAGSYEQYF | TGTACCAGTGGAGCGGGGAGCTACGAGCAGTACTTC
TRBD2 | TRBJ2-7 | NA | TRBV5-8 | CASSRGSQYEQYF | TGTGCCAGCAGCCGCGGGAGTCAATACGAGCAGTACTTC
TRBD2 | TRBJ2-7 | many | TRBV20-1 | CSARDQRGSPDEQYF | TGCAGTGCTAGAGATCAGCGGGGGAGTCCCGACGAGCAGTACTTC